One sample yielded the 18 T cell receptor beta chains listed below, sequenced in a study of T cells in women clearing cervical HPV infection. TCRdb's copy holds only in-frame clones and misses some; the assay was immunoSEQ multiplex PCR. Here the sample table reports approximately 39,000 clones. Material for sequencing was blood buffy coat. These receptors were taken from a woman aged 18-70 years with a cervical HPV16 infection that either progressed to CIN3+ or cleared (not recorded which).

A word on this clone: The read ends 3 residues shy of where the CDR3 ends; the end is completed using the germline J gene. The chain carries TRBV2 and TRBJ2-7; 8 bases are a match to TRBD2. CDR1 SNHLY and CDR2 FYNNEI come from the germline V gene. Germline trimming cut 6 bases from V and 2 bases from J; bases unmatched to any gene: 0. The CDR3 has 12 residues. CDR3 in amino acids: CASSGGAYEQYF. The sequenced CDR3 bases are TGTGCCAGCAGCGGGGGGGCCTACGAG.

Turning to this clone: Sequencing ends 3 residues short of the CDR3 end; the germline J gene provides the rest. The chain has TRBV20-1 and TRBJ2-4, with TRBD1 matching over 9 bases. The trim removed 1 base at V and 0 bases at J, leaving 4 bases unmatched. Per the germline V gene, CDR1 is DFQATT and CDR2 is SNEGSKA (reference sequence). The CDR3 has 16 residues. The part of the CDR3 DNA that was read is TGCAGTGCTAGAGTCGCGGGACAGGGAGCCAAAAACATT. Translation: CSARVAGQGAKNI. The entire CDR3 protein reads CSARVAGQGAKNIQYF.

With respect to this clone: The sequence runs out 3 residues before the end of the CDR3; the remainder is reconstructed from the germline J gene. This sequence joins TRBV18 and TRBJ1-2; no firm D call. The CDR3 has 14 residues. With 6 bases removed from V and 0 bases from J, the gap between germline ends came to 11 bases. Germline V gene lookup returns CDR1 KGHSH and CDR2 LQKENI. The CDR3 protein is CASSEGSSNYGYTF. The covered CDR3 bases are TGTGCCAGCTCCGAAGGTTCTTCTAACTATGGC. Based on the CDR3 plus reference TRBV18 and TRBJ1-2, the full variable domain is NAGVMQNPRHLVRRRGQEARLRCSPMKGHSHVYWYRQLPEEGLKFMVYLQKENIIDESGMPKERFSAEFPKEGPSILRIQQVVRGDSAAYFCASSEGSSNYGYTFGSGTRLTVV.

For this clone: The read gets to within 3 residues of the CDR3 end, and the germline J gene fills in the rest. This chain uses TRBV6-1 with TRBJ2-7, with TRBD1 matching 8 bases. V dropped 3 bases and J dropped 5; count of bases not matched to a gene: 6. The CDR3 covers 14 residues. CDR1 MNHNS and CDR2 SASEGT come from the germline V gene. The DNA read from the CDR3 is TGTGCCAGCAGTGATCGCGGACAGGGCCACGAG. Its protein is CASSDRGQGHE. The full CDR3 reads CASSDRGQGHEQYF.

A word on this clone: The missing CDR3 end, 3 residues past where the read stops, is filled in from the germline J gene. The V gene is TRBV13, the J gene TRBJ2-2, with D perhaps TRBD1 (7 bases). Germline loops: CDR1 PRHDT, CDR2 FYEKMQ (reference sequence). The CDR3 contains 16 residues. Partial CDR3 DNA: TGTGCCAGCAGCTTAGTTCCAGGGGGGTATAATTCACCG. It is translated as CASSLVPGGYNSP. From start to end, the CDR3 is CASSLVPGGYNSPLFF.

Comment on this clone: The read is 3 residues too short to cover the CDR3 end, so that end is filled in from the germline J gene. The V call is TRBV7-3, the J call TRBJ1-1; 7 nucleotides match TRBD1. The CDR3 extends over 16 amino acids. Germline V gives CDR1 SGHTA, CDR2 FQGTGA. Losses at the gene ends were 4 bases for V and 0 bases for J; bases not matched to a gene: 8. Here the CDR3 reads CASSSPRDSLNTEAFF. CDR3 DNA (partial): TGTGCCAGCAGCTCCCCTCGGGACAGCCTGAACACTGAA.

In regard to this clone: The CDR3 end is not reached by the read, which stops 3 residues before it; the germline J gene fills it in. J is TRBJ2-1 and V is TRBV5-4, with 9 positions matching TRBD2. The CDR3 is 15 residues long. The germline V gene encodes CDR1 SGHNT and CDR2 YYREEE (reference sequence). V lost 4 bases, J lost 4 bases, and 6 bases stayed unmatched. The covered CDR3 bases are TGTGCCAGCAGCCGCGGGGGGGCGGGATACAATGAG. Residues: CASSRGGAGYNE. The entire CDR3 protein reads CASSRGGAGYNEQFF.

For this clone: The observed sequence ends 3 residues before the CDR3 terminus, with the missing tail filled in from the germline J gene. The chain uses TRBV5-4 and TRBJ1-6; 8 nucleotides match TRBD1. Germline CDR1 is SGHNT and CDR2 is YYREEE (reference sequence). The CDR3 totals 15 residues. Trimming at V came to 0 bases and at J to 6 bases, leaving 2 bases not matched to a gene. CDR3 loop: CASSLAGGGNSPLHF. CDR3 bases read: TGTGCCAGCAGCTTGGCAGGGGGCGGTAATTCACCC.

Points on this clone: The CDR3 end is not reached by the read, which stops 3 residues before it; the germline J gene fills it in. This sequence joins TRBV6-2 or TRBV6-3 and TRBJ2-7; D is uncertain. The CDR3 runs to 11 residues. V was trimmed by 2 bases and J by 6 bases, leaving 5 bases between them. CDR1 is MNHEY, CDR2 SVGEGT, per germline. CDR3 bases read: TGTGCCAGCAGTTACCACGGCGAG. Residues: CASSYHGE. The complete CDR3 protein is CASSYHGEQYF.

Remarks on this clone: Read data end 3 residues before the CDR3 end; the end is taken from the germline J gene. The chain combines TRBV11-2 with TRBJ2-1, with D maybe TRBD1 (6 bases). This CDR3 comprises 14 residues. Trimming left V 2 bases short and J 6 bases short, with 11 bases between. CDR1 and CDR2 from the germline V gene are SGHAT and FQNNGV. The covered CDR3 bases are TGTGCCAGCAGCTTACGTTTAGGGGGCAATGAG. The encoded protein is CASSLRLGGNE. The entire CDR3 sequence reads CASSLRLGGNEQFF.

Concerning this clone itself: Read data end 3 residues before the CDR3 end; the end is taken from the germline J gene. The chain couples TRBV29-1 to TRBJ2-7; 7 nucleotides line up with TRBD1. V gave up 6 bases and J gave up 4 bases; unmatched junction bases: 6. Germline CDR1 reads SQVTM; CDR2 reads ANQGSEA. The CDR3 contains 12 residues. The CDR3 DNA, read in part, is TGCAGCGTGAAGAAGGGGGCTTACGAG. Protein: CSVKKGAYE. The complete CDR3 reads CSVKKGAYEQYF.

As to this clone: The read ends 3 residues shy of where the CDR3 ends; the end is completed using the germline J gene. The V gene is TRBV19, the J gene TRBJ2-3; TRBD2 matches 11 bases. The CDR3 has 15 residues. With V trimmed by 6 bases and J by 3 bases, 5 bases remained unmatched. CDR1 and CDR2 (germline): LNHDA, SQIVND (reference sequence). CDR3 bases read: TGTGCCAGTAGAACACTAGCGGGAGCAACAGATACG. Translation: CASRTLAGATDT. The full CDR3 protein reads CASRTLAGATDTQYF.

Points on this clone: The read terminates 3 residues before the CDR3 end, so the remaining end is supplied by the germline J gene. The chain uses TRBV19 and TRBJ1-2; the D is unclear. This CDR3 spans 12 amino acids. Germline CDR1 LNHDA, CDR2 SQIVND (reference sequence). The covered CDR3 bases are TGTGCCAGTTCCGTCCCACCTAATGAC. It specifies CASSVPPND. The CDR3, in full, reads CASSVPPNDYTF.

To note about this clone: The CDR3 goes on 3 residues after the read ends, and that part is filled in from the germline J gene. The V gene is TRBV30, the J gene TRBJ2-1; TRBD2 matches 12 bases. Germline V gives CDR1 GTSNPN, CDR2 SVGIG (reference sequence). The trim removed 3 bases at V and 3 bases at J, leaving 3 bases unmatched. This CDR3 is built from 15 residues. This CDR3 reads CAWRRTSGVYNEQFF. The covered CDR3 bases are TGTGCCTGGAGGCGGACTAGCGGGGTCTACAATGAG.

Regarding this clone: Read data end 3 residues before the CDR3 end; the end is taken from the germline J gene. This sequence joins TRBV19 and TRBJ2-6, with D tentatively TRBD2 (6 bases). The length of the CDR3 is 16 residues. The V and J ends lost 9 bases and 2 bases respectively, with 17 bases between them. Germline V gene lookup returns CDR1 LNHDA and CDR2 SQIVND (reference sequence). Incomplete CDR3 DNA: TGTGCCAGCATGCCGCCCTGGGGGGCTGGGGCCAACGTC. It codes for CASMPPWGAGANV. The entire CDR3 protein reads CASMPPWGAGANVLTF.

About this clone: The missing CDR3 end, 3 residues past where the read stops, is filled in from the germline J gene. This chain links TRBV28 with TRBJ2-3; D is ambiguous. Germline loops: CDR1 MDHEN, CDR2 SYDVKM. This CDR3 is 12 amino acids long. Between the trimmed V and J ends, which lost 5 bases and 2 bases, there was a span of 5 bases. The CDR3 bases that were read are TGTGCCAGCAGTCTACTCACAGATACG. Protein product: CASSLLTDT. The full CDR3 is CASSLLTDTQYF.

Concerning this clone: The CDR3 goes on 3 residues after the read ends, and that part is filled in from the germline J gene. The chain couples TRBV6-4 to TRBJ2-7; D gene unclear. CDR3 length equals 14 residues. The V and J ends lost 5 bases and 5 bases respectively, with 16 bases between them. From germline, CDR1 is MRHNA and CDR2 SNTAGT. Incomplete CDR3 DNA: TGTGCCAGCAGTCCCGAGGCAAATTCCCACGAG. Translation gives CASSPEANSHE. The CDR3 in its entirety is CASSPEANSHEQYF.

Details on this clone: The sequence runs out 3 residues before the end of the CDR3; the remainder is reconstructed from the germline J gene. This chain connects TRBV2 to TRBJ2-7, with 7 bases fitting TRBD1. Per germline, CDR1 SNHLY and CDR2 FYNNEI. The trim removed 7 bases at V and 1 base at J, leaving 7 bases unmatched. This CDR3 comprises 14 residues. The chain's CDR3 is CASNDRVFSYEQYF. CDR3 DNA (partial): TGTGCCAGCAATGACAGGGTCTTTTCCTACGAG.